This entry lists 23 T cell receptor beta chains sequenced from one sample in a study of monozygotic twins with inflammatory bowel disease. TCRdb reprocessed the 5' RACE reads and keeps a single row for each CDR3 protein, giving no DNA. The ten top clones account for 2% to 3%, within a sample of some 440,000 distinct CDR3 sequences. Sequencing was carried out using blood. These receptors all come from a human donor with ulcerative colitis or Crohn's disease, or a healthy co-twin of an affected twin (not recorded which).

The V and J genes are TRBV6-1 and TRBJ1-6; the D call of TRBD1 rests on TCRdb alone, since no DNA is present to check it. The germline CDR1 and CDR2 sequences are MNHNS and SASEGT. The CDR3 sequence is 14 residues long. CDR3 loop: CASSLRGGNSPLHF.

This rearrangement joins TRBV27 to TRBJ1-2; TCRdb designates TRBD1, a call that cannot be tested without DNA. The CDR3 runs to 14 residues. The V gene's germline CDR1 is MNHEY and CDR2 SMNVEV (reference sequence). CDR3: CASRGLGQGHGYTF.

V and J are TRBV11-2 and TRBJ1-6. Germline CDR1 SGHAT, CDR2 FQNNGV. This CDR3 has 13 residues. CDR3 in amino acids: CASSPVNPSPLHF.

V usage is TRBV5-1 and J usage is TRBJ1-4. The germline V gene has CDR1 SGHRS and CDR2 YFSETQ. This CDR3 has 14 amino acids. The CDR3 loop reads CASSLDQKTEKLFF.

This CDR3 reads CASSLVAGNQETQYF. This chain joins TRBV5-1 and TRBJ2-5; absent DNA, TCRdb's TRBD2 call cannot be checked. This CDR3 is 15 amino acids long. In germline, CDR1 is SGHRS, CDR2 YFSETQ.

The chain carries TRBV7-2 and TRBJ1-3; the TCRdb D gene call, TRBD1, has no DNA to confirm it. The CDR3 is 15 residues long. Germline values: CDR1 SGHTA, CDR2 FQGNSA. The chain's CDR3 is CASSPVQGAGNTIYF.

The gene calls are TRBV24-1 and TRBJ2-1; TCRdb proposes TRBD1, but this gene call is untestable without DNA. The CDR3 has 16 amino acids. Germline V gene sequence: CDR1 KGHDR, CDR2 SFDVKD. The CDR3: CATSASTGGFINEQFF.

The chain couples TRBV5-5 to TRBJ2-1. The length of the CDR3 is 15 residues. Germline-derived CDR1 and CDR2 are SGHKS and YYEKEE (reference sequence). This chain's CDR3 is CASSLSQGSYNEQFF.

This sequence joins TRBV12-3 or TRBV12-4 and TRBJ2-7. The CDR3 sequence is 14 residues long. The CDR3 region is CASSFAGAQYEQYF.

This rearrangement joins TRBV7-3 to TRBJ2-1; TCRdb gives TRBD2 as the D gene, but with no DNA this cannot be confirmed. The V gene's germline CDR1 is SGHTA and CDR2 FQGTGA. The CDR3 contains 13 residues. The CDR3 sequence is CASKLGRADEQFF.

The chain couples TRBV12-3 or TRBV12-4 to TRBJ2-5; TCRdb names TRBD1, which stays unverified in the absence of DNA. The CDR3 covers 13 residues. CDR3 sequence reads: CASSLRTGETQYF.

The chain employs TRBV3-1 and TRBJ2-3. CDR1 is LGHDT and CDR2 is YNNKEL in the germline V gene (reference sequence). This CDR3 is 12 amino acids long. CDR3 region: CASSPPSNTQYF.

This chain's CDR3 is CASSEPGQASYYGYTF. This rearrangement joins TRBV2 to TRBJ1-2. CDR1 and CDR2 (germline): SNHLY, FYNNEI. The CDR3 covers 16 residues.

This chain links TRBV11-2 with TRBJ2-1; TCRdb selects TRBD1, and the lack of DNA leaves this call unchecked. Germline V lookup: CDR1 SGHAT, CDR2 FQNNGV. This CDR3 spans 16 amino acids. CDR3 sequence: CASSLAPGGRGNEQFF.

The chain employs TRBV5-4 and TRBJ2-2; no DNA is available, so the TRBD1 call from TCRdb remains unchecked. CDR3 length equals 15 residues. Germline CDR1 and CDR2: SGHNT and YYREEE (reference sequence). CDR3: CASSTDSTAVGELFF.

CDR3 loop: CSVPGLAGSPYEQYF. The gene calls are TRBV29-1 and TRBJ2-7; TCRdb outputs TRBD2, but without DNA this stays unchecked. Per the germline V gene, CDR1 is SQVTM and CDR2 is ANQGSEA. CDR3 length: 15 residues.

The V gene is TRBV5-4, the J gene TRBJ1-2; there is no DNA to check the TCRdb D call of TRBD1. From germline, CDR1 is SGHNT and CDR2 YYREEE (reference sequence). CDR3 length: 15 residues. CDR3 protein: CASSHHDRANYGYTF.

The rearrangement links TRBV9 to TRBJ1-1. Per the germline V gene, CDR1 is SGDLS and CDR2 is YYNGEE. The CDR3 contains 14 residues. CDR3 in amino acids: CASSTLGENTEAFF.

The chain recombines TRBV12-3 or TRBV12-4 with TRBJ2-3; without DNA, the TCRdb call of TRBD2 cannot be checked. The length of the CDR3 is 17 residues. CDR3 residues: CASSLGLAGRGTDTQYF.

This chain joins TRBV12-3 or TRBV12-4 and TRBJ2-4; with no DNA, the TCRdb D assignment of TRBD1 cannot be verified. The CDR3 loop spans 18 amino acids. The CDR3 spells CATVRNGGHSLAKNIQYF.

This chain connects TRBV9 to TRBJ2-5. The CDR3 covers 15 residues. Germline assignment: CDR1 SGDLS and CDR2 YYNGEE. CDR3 in amino acids: CASSVSSGVQETQYF.

The rearrangement uses TRBV28 and TRBJ2-2. Looked up from germline, CDR1 is MDHEN and CDR2 is SYDVKM. CDR3 length: 15 amino acids. This CDR3 reads CASSYRSGNTGELFF.

J is TRBJ1-3 and V is TRBV30; TCRdb returns TRBD1, unconfirmable since there is no DNA. The CDR3 length is 12 residues. CDR1 is GTSNPN, CDR2 SVGIG, per germline (reference sequence). The CDR3 is CAWSRAGNTIYF.